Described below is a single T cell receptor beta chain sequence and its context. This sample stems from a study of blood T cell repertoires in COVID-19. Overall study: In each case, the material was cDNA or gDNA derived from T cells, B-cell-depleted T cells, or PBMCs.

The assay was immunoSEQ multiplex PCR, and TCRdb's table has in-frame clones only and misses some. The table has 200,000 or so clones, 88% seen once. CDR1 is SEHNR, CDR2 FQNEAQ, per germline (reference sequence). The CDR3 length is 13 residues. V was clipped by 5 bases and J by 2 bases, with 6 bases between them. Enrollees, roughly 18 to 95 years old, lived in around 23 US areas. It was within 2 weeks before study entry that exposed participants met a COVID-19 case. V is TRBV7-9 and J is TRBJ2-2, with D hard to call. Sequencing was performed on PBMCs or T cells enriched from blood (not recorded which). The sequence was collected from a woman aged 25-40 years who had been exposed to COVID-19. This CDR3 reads CASSPTNTGELFF. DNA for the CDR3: TGTGCCAGCAGCCCGACTAACACCGGGGAGCTGTTTTTT.